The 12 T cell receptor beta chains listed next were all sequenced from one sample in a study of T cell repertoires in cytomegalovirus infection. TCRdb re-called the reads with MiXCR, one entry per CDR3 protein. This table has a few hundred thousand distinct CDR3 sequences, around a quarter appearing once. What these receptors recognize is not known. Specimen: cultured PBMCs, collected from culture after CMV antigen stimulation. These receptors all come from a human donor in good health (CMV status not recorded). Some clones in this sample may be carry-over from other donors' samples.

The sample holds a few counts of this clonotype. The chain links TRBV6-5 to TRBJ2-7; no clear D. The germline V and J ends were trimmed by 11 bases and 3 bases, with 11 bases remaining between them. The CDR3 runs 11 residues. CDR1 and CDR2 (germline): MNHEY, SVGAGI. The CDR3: CAVHTNYEQYF. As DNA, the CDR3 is TGTGCCGTACACACTAACTACGAGCAGTACTTC.

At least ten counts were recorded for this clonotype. The CDR3 nucleotides are TGTGCCAGACTAGCGGGAGGGCAAGAGACCCAGTACTTC. Amino acids: CARLAGGQETQYF. The genes are TRBV6-2 or TRBV6-3 and TRBJ2-5; 13 bases fit TRBD2. This CDR3 spans 13 amino acids. CDR1 is MNHEY and CDR2 is SVGEGT in the germline V gene. Trimming at V came to 9 bases and at J to 2 bases, leaving 0 bases not matched to a gene.

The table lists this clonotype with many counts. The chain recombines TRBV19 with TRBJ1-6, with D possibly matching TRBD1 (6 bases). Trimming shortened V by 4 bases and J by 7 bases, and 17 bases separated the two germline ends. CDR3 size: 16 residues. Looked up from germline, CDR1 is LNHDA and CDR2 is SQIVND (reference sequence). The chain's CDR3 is CASSTSLGGYNSPLHF. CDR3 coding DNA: TGTGCCAGTAGTACCTCTTTAGGGGGTTACAATTCACCCCTCCACTTT.

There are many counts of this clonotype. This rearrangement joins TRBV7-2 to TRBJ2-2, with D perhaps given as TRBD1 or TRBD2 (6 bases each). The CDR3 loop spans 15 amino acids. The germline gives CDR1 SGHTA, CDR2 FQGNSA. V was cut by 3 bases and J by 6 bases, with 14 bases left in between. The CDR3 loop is CASSFGGQVAGELFF. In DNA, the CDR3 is TGTGCCAGCAGCTTTGGGGGGCAAGTTGCCGGGGAGCTGTTTTTT.

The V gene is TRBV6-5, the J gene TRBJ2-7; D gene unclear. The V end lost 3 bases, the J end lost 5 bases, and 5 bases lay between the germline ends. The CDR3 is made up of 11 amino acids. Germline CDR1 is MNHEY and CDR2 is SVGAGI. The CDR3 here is CASSYIDEQYF. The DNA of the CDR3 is TGTGCCAGCAGTTATATTGACGAGCAGTACTTC.

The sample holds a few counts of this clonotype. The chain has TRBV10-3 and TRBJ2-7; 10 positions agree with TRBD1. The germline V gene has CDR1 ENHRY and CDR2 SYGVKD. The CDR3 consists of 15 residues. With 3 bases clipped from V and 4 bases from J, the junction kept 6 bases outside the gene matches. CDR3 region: CAISDRDRGPYEQYF. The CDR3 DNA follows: TGTGCCATCAGTGACCGGGACAGGGGACCATACGAGCAGTACTTC.

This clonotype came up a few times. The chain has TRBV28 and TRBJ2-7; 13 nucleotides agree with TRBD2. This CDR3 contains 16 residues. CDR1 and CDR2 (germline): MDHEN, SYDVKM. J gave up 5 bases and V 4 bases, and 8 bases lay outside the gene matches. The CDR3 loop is CASSYELAGGRHEQYF. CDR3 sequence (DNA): TGTGCCAGCAGTTACGAACTAGCGGGAGGGAGGCACGAGCAGTACTTC.

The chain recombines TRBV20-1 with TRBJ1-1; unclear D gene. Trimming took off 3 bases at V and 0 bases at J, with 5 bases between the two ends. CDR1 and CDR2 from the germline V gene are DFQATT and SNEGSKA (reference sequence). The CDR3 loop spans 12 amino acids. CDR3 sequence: CSASRVNTEAFF. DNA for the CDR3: TGCAGTGCTAGTAGGGTGAACACTGAAGCTTTCTTT.

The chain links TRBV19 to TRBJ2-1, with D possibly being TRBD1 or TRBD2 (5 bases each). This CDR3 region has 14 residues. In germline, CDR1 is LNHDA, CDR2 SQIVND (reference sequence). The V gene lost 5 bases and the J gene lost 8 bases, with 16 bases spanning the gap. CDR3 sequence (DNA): TGTGCCAGTAGTCCTGGGGACCGCCGGGATGAGCAGTTCTTC. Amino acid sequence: CASSPGDRRDEQFF.

The CDR3 coding sequence is TGTGCCAGCAGCCTATTCCGAGTGGGTAGGGACAGGTCCTACAATGAGCAGTTCTTC. Encoded protein: CASSLFRVGRDRSYNEQFF. The J gene is TRBJ2-1, the V gene TRBV7-8; 8 nucleotides match TRBD1. Trimming removed 5 bases from V and 1 base from J; junction bases left unmatched: 16. CDR3 length equals 19 residues. Germline CDR1 is SGHVS and CDR2 is FQNEAQ.

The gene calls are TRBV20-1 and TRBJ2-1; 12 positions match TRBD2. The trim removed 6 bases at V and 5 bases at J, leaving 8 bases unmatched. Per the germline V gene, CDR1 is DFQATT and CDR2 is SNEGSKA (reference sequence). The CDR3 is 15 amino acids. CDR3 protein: CSAIGLAGRDNEQFF. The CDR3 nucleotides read TGCAGTGCAATCGGACTAGCGGGGAGGGACAATGAGCAGTTCTTC.

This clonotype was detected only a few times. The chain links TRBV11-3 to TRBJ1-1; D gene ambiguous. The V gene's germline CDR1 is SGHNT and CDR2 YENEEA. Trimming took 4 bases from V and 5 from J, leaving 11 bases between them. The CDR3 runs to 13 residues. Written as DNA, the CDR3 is TGTGCCAGCAGCTCCAGCTGGAGTACTGAAGCTTTCTTT. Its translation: CASSSSWSTEAFF.